The TCR beta chain described here comes from a study of cytomegalovirus exposure and HLA in healthy donors. Study outcomes and limitations: It was reported in a later analysis that an Asian-associated ancestry cluster showed fewer N-insertions than the approximately 670-donor mean. Rarity marked most TCR sequences, yet some public TCRs occurred in many donors. Among the most significant clusters, several appeared linked to common viral pathogens in a later analysis. TCR beta chains numbering under 200 were designated cytomegalovirus-associated.

The CDR3 spans 17 residues. Trimming left V 4 bases short and J 4 bases short, with 21 bases between. The germline V gene has CDR1 KGHSH and CDR2 LQKENI. In the PCR, 60 Vbeta and 13 Jbeta primers were used. TCRdb's table, derived via immunoSEQ multiplex PCR, lists solely in-frame clones and lacks some. The sample has about 130,000 clones, about 80% seen once; the top ten hold approximately 4%. A word on this clone: Its antigen remains unidentified.

This TCR was recovered from a woman in her forties in good health and CMV-seronegative. The sequencing input was PBMCs. The chain couples TRBV18 to TRBJ2-3; TRBD2 might be the D (6 bases). CDR3 in amino acids: CASSRNLARGGSDTQYF. In DNA form, the CDR3 reads TGTGCCAGCTCACGGAACTTAGCGCGGGGTGGCTCAGATACGCAGTATTTT.